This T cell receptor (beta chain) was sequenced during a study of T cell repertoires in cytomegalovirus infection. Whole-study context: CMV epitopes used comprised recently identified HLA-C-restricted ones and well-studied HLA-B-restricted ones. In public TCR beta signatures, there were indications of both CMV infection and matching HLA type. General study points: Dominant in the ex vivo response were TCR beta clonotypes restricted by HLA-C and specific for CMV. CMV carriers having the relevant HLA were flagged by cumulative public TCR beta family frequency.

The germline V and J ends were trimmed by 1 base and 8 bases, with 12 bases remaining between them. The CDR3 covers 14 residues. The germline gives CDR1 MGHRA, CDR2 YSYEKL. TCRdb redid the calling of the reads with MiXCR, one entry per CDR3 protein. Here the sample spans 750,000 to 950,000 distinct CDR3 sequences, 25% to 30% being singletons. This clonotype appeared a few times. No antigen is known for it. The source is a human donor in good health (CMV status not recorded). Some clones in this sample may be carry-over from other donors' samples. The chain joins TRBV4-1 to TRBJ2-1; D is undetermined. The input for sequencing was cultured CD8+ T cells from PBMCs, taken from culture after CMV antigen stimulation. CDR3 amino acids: CASSQVSGHDEQFF. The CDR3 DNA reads TGCGCCAGCAGCCAAGTTTCGGGCCATGATGAGCAGTTCTTC.